This T cell receptor beta chain was profiled in a study of T cell repertoires in ileal Crohn's disease. In the study overall: Median disease duration was 7.9 years; 35% smoked at surgery.

Each sample's TCRB immunosequencing used roughly 500 nanograms of biopsy DNA. TCRdb keeps only in-frame clones here, not all; method: immunoSEQ multiplex PCR. This sample has about 5,500 clones, with 80% found just once. The table lists this clone with a few counts. The CDR3 extends over 16 amino acids. CDR1 SGHTA and CDR2 FQGNSA come from the germline V gene. J gave up 0 bases and V 5 bases, and 8 bases lay outside the gene matches. The specimen sequenced was ileal tissue. The chain recombines TRBV7-2 with TRBJ2-7; 9 bases are a match to TRBD1. The origin of this receptor is an adult with Crohn's disease. CDR3 DNA: TGTGCCAGCAGCCGGAGACCGGGACAGGGCTCCTACGAGCAGTACTTC. As protein: CASSRRPGQGSYEQYF.